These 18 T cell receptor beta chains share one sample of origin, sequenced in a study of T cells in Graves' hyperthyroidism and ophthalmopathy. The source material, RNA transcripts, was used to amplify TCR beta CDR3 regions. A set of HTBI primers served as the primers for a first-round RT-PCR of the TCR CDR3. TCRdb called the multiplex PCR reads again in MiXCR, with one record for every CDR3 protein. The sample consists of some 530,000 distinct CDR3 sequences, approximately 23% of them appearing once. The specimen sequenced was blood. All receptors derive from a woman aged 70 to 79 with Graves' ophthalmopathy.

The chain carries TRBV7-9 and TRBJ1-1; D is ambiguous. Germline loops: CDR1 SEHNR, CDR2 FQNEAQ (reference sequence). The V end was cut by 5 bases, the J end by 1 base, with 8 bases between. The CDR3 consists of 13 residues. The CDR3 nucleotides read TGTGCCAGCAGCCCGAGCACGAACACTGAAGCTTTCTTT. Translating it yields CASSPSTNTEAFF.

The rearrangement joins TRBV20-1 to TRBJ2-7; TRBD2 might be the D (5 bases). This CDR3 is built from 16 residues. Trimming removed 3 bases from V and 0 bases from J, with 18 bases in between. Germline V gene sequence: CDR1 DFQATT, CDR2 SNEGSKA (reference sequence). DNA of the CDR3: TGCAGTGCTAGCCCTAGCAGACGATCGAGCTCCTACGAGCAGTACTTC. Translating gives CSASPSRRSSSYEQYF.

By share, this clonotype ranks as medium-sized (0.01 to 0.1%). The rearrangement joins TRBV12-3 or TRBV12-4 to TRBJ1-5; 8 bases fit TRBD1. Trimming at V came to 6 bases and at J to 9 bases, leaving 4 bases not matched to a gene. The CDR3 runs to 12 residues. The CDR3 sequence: CASRPGTGPQHF. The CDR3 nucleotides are TGTGCCAGCAGACCCGGGACAGGGCCCCAGCATTTT.

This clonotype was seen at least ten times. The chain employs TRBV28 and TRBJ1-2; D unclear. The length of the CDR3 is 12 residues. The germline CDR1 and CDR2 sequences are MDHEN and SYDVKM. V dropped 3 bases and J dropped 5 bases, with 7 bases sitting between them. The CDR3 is CASSFYLYGYTF. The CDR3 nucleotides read TGTGCCAGCAGTTTCTATCTGTATGGCTACACCTTC.

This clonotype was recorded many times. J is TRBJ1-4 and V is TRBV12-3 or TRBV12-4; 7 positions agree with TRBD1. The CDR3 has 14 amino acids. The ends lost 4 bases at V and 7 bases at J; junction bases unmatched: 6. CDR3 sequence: CASSSYRGGEKLFF. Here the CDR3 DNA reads TGTGCCAGCAGTTCCTACAGGGGCGGTGAAAAACTGTTTTTT.

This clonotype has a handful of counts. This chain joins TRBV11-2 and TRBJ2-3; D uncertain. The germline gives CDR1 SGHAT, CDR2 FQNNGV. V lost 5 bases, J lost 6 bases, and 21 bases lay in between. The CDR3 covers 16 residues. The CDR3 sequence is CASSPAESKDPDTQYF. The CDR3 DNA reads TGTGCCAGCAGCCCGGCTGAATCTAAAGATCCCGATACGCAGTATTTT.

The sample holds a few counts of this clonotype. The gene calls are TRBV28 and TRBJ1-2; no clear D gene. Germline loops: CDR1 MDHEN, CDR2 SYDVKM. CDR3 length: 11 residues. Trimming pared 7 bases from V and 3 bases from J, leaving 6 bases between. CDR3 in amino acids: CASKDYYGYTF. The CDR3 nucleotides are TGTGCCAGCAAAGACTACTATGGCTACACCTTC.

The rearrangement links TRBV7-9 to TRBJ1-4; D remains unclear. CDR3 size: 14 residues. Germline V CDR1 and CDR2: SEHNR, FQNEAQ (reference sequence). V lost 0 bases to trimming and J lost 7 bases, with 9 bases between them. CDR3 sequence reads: CASSLAEGGEKLFF. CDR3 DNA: TGTGCCAGCAGCTTAGCCGAAGGAGGTGAAAAACTGTTTTTT.

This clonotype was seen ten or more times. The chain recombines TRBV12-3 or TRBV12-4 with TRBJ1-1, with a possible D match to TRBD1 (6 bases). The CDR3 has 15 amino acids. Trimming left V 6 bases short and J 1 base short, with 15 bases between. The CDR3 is CASRGGGAENTEAFF. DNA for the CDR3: TGTGCCAGCAGGGGAGGGGGGGCAGAGAACACTGAAGCTTTCTTT.

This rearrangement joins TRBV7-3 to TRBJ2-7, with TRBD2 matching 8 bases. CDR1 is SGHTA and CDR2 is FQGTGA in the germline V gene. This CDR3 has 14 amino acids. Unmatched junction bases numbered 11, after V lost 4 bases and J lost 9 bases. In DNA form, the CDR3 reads TGTGCCAGCAGCTCCGGGGGGGCCTCAGGGGCGCAGTACTTC. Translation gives CASSSGGASGAQYF.

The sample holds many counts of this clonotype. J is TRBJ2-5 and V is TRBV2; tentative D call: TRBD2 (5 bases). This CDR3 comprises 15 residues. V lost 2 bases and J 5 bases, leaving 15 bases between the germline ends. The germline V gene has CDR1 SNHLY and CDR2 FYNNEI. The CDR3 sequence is CASSESGLPGETQYF. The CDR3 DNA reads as TGTGCCAGCAGTGAATCCGGTTTGCCGGGGGAGACCCAGTACTTC.

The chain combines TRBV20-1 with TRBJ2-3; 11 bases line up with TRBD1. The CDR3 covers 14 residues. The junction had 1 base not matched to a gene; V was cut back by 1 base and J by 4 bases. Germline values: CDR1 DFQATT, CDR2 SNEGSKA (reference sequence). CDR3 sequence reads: CSARGTGGSDTQYF. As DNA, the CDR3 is TGCAGTGCTAGAGGGACAGGGGGCTCAGATACGCAGTATTTT.

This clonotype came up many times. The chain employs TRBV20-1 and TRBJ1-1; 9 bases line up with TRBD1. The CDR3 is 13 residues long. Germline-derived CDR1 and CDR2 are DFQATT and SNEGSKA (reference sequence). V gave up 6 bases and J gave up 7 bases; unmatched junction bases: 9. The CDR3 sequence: CSARRQGGGEAFF. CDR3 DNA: TGCAGTGCACGCCGACAGGGGGGCGGTGAAGCTTTCTTT.

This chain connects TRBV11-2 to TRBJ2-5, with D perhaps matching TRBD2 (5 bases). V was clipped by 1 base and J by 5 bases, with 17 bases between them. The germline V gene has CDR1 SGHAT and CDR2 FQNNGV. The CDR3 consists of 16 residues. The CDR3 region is CASSLVISERGETQYF. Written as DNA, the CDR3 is TGTGCCAGCAGCTTAGTAATTAGCGAGAGAGGGGAGACCCAGTACTTC.

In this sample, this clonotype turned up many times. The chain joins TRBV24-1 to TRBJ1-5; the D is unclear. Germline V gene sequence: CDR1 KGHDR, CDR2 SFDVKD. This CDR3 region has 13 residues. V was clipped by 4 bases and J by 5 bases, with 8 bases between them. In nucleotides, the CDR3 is TGTGCCACCAGTGACTGGACCTATCAGCCCCAGCATTTT. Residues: CATSDWTYQPQHF.

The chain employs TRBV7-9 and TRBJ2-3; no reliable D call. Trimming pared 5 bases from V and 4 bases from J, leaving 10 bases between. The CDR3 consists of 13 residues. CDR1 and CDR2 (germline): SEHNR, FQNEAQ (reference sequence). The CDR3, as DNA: TGTGCCAGCAGCGCCGTCGGAGCAGATACGCAGTATTTT. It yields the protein CASSAVGADTQYF.

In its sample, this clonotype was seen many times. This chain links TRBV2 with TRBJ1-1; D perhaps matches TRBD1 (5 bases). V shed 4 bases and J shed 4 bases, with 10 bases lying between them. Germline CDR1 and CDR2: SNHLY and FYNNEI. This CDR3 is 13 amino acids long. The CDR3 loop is CASSVRASTEAFF. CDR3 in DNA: TGTGCCAGCAGTGTCAGGGCGAGCACTGAAGCTTTCTTT.

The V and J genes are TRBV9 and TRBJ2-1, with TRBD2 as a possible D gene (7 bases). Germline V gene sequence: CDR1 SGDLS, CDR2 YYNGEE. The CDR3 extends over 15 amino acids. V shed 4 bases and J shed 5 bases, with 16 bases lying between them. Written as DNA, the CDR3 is TGTGCCAGCAGCCATGGACTAGGGGGAGACAATGAGCAGTTCTTC. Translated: CASSHGLGGDNEQFF. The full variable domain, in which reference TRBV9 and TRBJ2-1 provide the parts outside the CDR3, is DSGVTQTPKHLITATGQRVTLRCSPRSGDLSVYWYQQSLDQGLQFLIQYYNGEERAKGNILERFSAQQFPDLHSELNLSSLELGDSALYFCASSHGLGGDNEQFFGPGTRLTVL.